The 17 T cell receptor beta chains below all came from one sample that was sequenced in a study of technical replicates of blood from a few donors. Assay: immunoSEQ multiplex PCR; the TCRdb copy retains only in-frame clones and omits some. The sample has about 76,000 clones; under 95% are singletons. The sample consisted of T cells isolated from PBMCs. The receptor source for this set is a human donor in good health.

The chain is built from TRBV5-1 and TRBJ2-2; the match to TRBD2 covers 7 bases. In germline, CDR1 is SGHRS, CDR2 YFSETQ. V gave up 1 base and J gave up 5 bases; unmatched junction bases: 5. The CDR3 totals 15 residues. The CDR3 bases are TGCGCCAGCAGCTTGTCCGGGGAGGGAACCGGGGAGCTGTTTTTT. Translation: CASSLSGEGTGELFF.

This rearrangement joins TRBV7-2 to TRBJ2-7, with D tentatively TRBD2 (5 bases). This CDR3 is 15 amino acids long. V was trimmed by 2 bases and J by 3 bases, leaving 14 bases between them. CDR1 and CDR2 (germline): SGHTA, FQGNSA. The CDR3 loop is CASSLSNGGFYEQYF. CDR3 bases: TGTGCCAGCAGCTTATCTAACGGCGGGTTCTACGAGCAGTACTTC.

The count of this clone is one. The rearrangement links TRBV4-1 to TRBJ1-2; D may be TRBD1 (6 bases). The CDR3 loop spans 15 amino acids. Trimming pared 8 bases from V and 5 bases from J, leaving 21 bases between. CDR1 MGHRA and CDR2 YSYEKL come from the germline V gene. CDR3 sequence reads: CASSSLGAQPYGYTF. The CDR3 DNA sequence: TGCGCCAGCTCTTCATTGGGGGCCCAACCTTATGGCTACACCTTC.

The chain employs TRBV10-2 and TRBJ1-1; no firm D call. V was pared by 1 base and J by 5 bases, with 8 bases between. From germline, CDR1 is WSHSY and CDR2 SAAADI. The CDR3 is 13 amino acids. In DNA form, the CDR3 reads TGCGCCAGCAGTGAGTTCGAGAAAACTGAAGCTTTCTTT. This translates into CASSEFEKTEAFF.

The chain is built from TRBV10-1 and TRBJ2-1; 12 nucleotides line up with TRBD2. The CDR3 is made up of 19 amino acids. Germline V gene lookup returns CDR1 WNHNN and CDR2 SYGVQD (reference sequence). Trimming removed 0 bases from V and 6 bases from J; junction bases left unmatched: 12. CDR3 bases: TGCGCCAGCAGTGAGTCTGGGACCGGTGCTAGCGGGAGGGCCAATGAGCAGTTCTTC. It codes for CASSESGTGASGRANEQFF.

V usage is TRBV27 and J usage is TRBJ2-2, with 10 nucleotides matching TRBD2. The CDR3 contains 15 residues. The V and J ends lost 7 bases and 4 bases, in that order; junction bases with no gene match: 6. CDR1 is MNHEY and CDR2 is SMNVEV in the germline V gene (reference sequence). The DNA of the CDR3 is TGTGCCAGCAACAAAGCGGGAGGGCTCACCGGGGAGCTGTTTTTT. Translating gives CASNKAGGLTGELFF.

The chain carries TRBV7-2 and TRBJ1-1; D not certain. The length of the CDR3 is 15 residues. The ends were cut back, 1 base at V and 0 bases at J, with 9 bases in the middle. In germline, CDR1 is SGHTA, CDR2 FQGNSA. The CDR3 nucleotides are TGTGCCAGCAGCTTAGATCACAGTTTGAACACTGAAGCTTTCTTT. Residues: CASSLDHSLNTEAFF.

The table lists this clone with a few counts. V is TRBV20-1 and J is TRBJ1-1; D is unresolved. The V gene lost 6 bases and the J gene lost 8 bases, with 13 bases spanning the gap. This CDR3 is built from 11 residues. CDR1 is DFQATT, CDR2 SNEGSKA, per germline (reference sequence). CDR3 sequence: CSASSTGEAFF. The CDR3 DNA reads TGCAGTGCCAGTAGTACGGGGGAAGCTTTCTTT.

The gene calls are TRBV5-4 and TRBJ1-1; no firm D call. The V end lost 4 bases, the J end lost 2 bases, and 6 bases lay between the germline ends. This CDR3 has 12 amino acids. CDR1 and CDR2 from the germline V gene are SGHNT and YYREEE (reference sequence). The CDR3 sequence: CASSLVNTEAFF. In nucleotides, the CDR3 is TGTGCCAGCAGCCTCGTAAACACTGAAGCTTTCTTT.

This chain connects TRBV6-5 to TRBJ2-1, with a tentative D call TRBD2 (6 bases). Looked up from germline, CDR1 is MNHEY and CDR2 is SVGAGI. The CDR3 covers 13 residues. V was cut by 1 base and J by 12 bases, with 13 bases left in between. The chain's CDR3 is CASSYLAGTWQFF. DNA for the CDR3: TGTGCCAGCAGTTACTTAGCCGGGACTTGGCAGTTCTTC.

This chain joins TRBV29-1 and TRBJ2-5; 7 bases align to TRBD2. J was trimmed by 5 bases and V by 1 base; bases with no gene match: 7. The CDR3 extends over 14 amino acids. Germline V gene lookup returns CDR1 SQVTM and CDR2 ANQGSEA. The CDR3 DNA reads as TGCAGCGTTGAAGCCCGACTAGCTAGGGAGACCCAGTACTTC. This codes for CSVEARLARETQYF.

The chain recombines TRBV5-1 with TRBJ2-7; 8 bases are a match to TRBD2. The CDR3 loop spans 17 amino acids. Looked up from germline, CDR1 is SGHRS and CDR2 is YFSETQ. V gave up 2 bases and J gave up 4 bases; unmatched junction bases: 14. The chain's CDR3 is CASSLYDVGGGPYEQYF. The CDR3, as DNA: TGCGCCAGCAGCTTATACGATGTCGGGGGGGGTCCATACGAGCAGTACTTC.

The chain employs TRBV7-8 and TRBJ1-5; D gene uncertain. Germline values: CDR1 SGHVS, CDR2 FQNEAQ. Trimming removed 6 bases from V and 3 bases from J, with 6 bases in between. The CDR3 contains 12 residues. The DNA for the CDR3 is TGTGCCAGCAGTTACACCAATCAGCCCCAGCATTTT. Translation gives CASSYTNQPQHF.

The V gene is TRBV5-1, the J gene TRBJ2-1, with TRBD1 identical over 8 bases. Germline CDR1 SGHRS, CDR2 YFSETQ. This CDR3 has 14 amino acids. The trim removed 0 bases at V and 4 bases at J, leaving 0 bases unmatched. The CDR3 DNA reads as TGCGCCAGCAGCTTGGGACAGGGGTACAATGAGCAGTTCTTC. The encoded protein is CASSLGQGYNEQFF. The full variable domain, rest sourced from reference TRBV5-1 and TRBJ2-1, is KAGVTQTPRYLIKTRGQQVTLSCSPISGHRSVSWYQQTPGQGLQFLFEYFSETQRNKGNFPGRFSGRQFSNSRSEMNVSTLELGDSALYLCASSLGQGYNEQFFGPGTRLTVL.

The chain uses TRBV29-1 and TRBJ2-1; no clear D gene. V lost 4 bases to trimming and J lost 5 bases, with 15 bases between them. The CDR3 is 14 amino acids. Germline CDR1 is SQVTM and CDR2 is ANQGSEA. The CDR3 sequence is CSVASGGPNNEQFF. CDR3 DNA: TGCAGCGTTGCCTCAGGTGGCCCCAACAATGAGCAGTTCTTC.

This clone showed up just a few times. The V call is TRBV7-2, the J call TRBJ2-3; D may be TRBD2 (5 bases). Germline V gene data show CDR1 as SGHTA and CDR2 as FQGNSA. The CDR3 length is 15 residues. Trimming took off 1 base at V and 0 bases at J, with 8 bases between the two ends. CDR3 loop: CASSLVTGSTDTQYF. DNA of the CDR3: TGTGCCAGCAGCTTAGTTACGGGGAGCACAGATACGCAGTATTTT.

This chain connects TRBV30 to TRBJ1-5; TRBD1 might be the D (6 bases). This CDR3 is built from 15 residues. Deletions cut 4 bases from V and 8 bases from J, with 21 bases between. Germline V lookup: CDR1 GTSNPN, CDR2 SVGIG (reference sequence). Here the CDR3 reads CAWIRGGRGLKPQHF. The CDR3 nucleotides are TGTGCCTGGATTAGGGGGGGCCGGGGGTTGAAGCCCCAGCATTTT.